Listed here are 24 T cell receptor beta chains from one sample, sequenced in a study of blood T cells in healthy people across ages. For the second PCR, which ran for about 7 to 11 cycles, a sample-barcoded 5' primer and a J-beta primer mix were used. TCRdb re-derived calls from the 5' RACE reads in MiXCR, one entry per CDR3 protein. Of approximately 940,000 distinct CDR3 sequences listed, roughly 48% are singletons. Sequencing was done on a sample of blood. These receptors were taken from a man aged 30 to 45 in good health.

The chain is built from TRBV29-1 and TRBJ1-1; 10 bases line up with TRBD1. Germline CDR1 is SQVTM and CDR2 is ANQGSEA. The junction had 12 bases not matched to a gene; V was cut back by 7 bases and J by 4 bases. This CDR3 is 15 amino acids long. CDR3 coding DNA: TGCAGCGCGGGACAGGGGAGTTTTCGCGGCACTGAAGCTTTCTTT. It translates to CSAGQGSFRGTEAFF.

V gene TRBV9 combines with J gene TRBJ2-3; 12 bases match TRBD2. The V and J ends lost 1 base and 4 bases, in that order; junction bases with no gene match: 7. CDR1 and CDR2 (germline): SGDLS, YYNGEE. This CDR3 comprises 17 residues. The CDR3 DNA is TGTGCCAGCAGCGTATCGCCTAGCGGGGGGGCCTCAGATACGCAGTATTTT. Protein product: CASSVSPSGGASDTQYF.

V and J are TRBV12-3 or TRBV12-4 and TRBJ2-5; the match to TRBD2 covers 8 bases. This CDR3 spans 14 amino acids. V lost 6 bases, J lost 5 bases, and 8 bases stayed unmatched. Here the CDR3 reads CASSPSSGEETQYF. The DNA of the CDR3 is TGTGCCAGCAGCCCCAGTAGCGGGGAGGAGACCCAGTACTTC.

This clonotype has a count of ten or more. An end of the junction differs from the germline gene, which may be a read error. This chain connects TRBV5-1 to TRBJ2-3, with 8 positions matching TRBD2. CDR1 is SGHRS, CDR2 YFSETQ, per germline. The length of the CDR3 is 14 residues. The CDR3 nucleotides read TGTGCCAGCAGTCGGACTAGCTCCACAGATACGCAGTATTTT. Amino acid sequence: CASSRTSSTDTQYF.

The CDR3 protein is CASSDSSSYNSPLHF. The CDR3 nucleotides read TGTGCCAGCAGTGACTCGAGCTCCTATAATTCACCCCTCCACTTT. The chain uses TRBV12-3 or TRBV12-4 and TRBJ1-6; D gene ambiguous. The CDR3 has 15 residues. V was pared by 5 bases and J by 0 bases, with 8 bases between.

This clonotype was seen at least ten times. CDR3 coding DNA: TGCGCCACCGCCGTGGGAAGGGGATCTGGAGATACGCAGTATTTT. It specifies CATAVGRGSGDTQYF. The chain recombines TRBV4-3 with TRBJ2-3, with a weak D call TRBD1 (5 bases). CDR1 and CDR2 from the germline V gene are LGHNA and YSLEER. This CDR3 contains 15 residues. The ends were cut back, 10 bases at V and 5 bases at J, with 22 bases in the middle.

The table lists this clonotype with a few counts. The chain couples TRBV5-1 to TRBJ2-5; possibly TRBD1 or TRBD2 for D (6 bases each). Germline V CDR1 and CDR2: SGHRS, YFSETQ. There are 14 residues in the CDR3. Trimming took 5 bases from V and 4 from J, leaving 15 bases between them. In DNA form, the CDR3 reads TGCGCCAGCAGGCTCCCTGGGGGGCGAGAGACCCAGTACTTC. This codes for CASRLPGGRETQYF.

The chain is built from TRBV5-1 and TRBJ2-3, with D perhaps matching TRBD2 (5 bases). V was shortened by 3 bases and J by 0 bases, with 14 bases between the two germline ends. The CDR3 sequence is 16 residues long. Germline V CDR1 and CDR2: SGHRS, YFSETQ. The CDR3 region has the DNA TGCGCCAGCAGCTCGTCGAGGGCGCCAAGCACAGATACGCAGTATTTT. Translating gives CASSSSRAPSTDTQYF. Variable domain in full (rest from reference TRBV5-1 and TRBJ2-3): KAGVTQTPRYLIKTRGQQVTLSCSPISGHRSVSWYQQTPGQGLQFLFEYFSETQRNKGNFPGRFSGRQFSNSRSEMNVSTLELGDSALYLCASSSSRAPSTDTQYFGPGTRLTVL.

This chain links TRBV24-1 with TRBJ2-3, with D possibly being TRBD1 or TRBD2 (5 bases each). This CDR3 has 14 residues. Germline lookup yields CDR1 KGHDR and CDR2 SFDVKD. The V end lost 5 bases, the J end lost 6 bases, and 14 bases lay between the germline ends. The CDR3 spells CATSVLGDGDTQYF. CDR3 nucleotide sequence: TGTGCCACCAGTGTTCTAGGGGACGGGGATACGCAGTATTTT.

The DNA for the CDR3 is TGTGCCAGCAGCTTTAGCGCGACCGGCACTGAAGCTTTCTTT. Translating gives CASSFSATGTEAFF. The chain is built from TRBV7-2 and TRBJ1-1; D is ambiguous. The V gene's germline CDR1 is SGHTA and CDR2 FQGNSA. V lost 3 bases and J 4 bases, leaving 12 bases between the germline ends. This CDR3 has 14 residues.

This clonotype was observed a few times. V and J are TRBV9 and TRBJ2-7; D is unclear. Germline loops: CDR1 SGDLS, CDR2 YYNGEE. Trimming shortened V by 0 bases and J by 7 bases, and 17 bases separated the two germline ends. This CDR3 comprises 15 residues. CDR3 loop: CASSVDGTSFGEQYF. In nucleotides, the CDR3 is TGTGCCAGCAGCGTAGACGGAACATCTTTTGGGGAGCAGTACTTC.

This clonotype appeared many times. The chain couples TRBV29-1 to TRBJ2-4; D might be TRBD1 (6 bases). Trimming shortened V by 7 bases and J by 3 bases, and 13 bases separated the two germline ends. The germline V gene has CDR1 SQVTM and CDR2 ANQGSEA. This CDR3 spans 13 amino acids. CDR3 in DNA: TGCAGCGGGGCCGCAGGGGACAAAAACATTCAGTACTTC. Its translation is CSGAAGDKNIQYF.

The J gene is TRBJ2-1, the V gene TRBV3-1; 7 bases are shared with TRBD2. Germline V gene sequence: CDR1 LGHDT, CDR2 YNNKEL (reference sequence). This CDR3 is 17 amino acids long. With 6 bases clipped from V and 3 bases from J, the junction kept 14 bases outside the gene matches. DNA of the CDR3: TGTGCCAGCAGGTCTTCCCGGAGGACTAGTATCTACAATGAGCAGTTCTTC. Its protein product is CASRSSRRTSIYNEQFF.

Here the CDR3 reads CASSQDPGPGYTF. CDR3 nucleotides: TGTGCCAGCAGCCAAGATCCTGGCCCCGGCTACACCTTC. J is TRBJ1-2 and V is TRBV4-2; no clear D. The CDR3 covers 13 residues. Per the germline V gene, CDR1 is LGHNA and CDR2 is YNFKEQ. Trimming left V 0 bases short and J 8 bases short, with 10 bases between.

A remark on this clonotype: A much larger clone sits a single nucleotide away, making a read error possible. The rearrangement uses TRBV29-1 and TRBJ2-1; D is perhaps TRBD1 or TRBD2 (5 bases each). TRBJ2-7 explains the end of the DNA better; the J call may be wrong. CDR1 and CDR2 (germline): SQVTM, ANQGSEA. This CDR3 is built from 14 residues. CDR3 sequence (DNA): TGCAGCGTCCTCGGGACGGTCACCTACAATGAGCAGTACTTC. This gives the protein CSVLGTVTYNEQYF.

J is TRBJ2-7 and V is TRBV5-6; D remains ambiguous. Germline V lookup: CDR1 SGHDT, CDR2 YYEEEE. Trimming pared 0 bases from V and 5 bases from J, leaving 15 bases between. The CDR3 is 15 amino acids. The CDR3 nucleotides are TGTGCCAGCAGCTTGGGGCAGATCAGGTTCCACGAGCAGTACTTC. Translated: CASSLGQIRFHEQYF.

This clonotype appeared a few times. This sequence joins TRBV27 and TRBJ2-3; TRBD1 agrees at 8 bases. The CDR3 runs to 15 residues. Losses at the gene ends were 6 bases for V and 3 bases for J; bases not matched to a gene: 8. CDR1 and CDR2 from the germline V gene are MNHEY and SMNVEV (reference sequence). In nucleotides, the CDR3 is TGTGCCAGCAGCCCGGACAGGGCTCAGACAGATACGCAGTATTTT. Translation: CASSPDRAQTDTQYF.

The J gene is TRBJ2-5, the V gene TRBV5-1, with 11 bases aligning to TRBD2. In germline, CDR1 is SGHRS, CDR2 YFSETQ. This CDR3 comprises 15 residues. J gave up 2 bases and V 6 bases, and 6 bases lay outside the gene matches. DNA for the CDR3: TGCGCCAGCACCCGACTAGCGGGGATTCAAGAGACCCAGTACTTC. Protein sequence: CASTRLAGIQETQYF.

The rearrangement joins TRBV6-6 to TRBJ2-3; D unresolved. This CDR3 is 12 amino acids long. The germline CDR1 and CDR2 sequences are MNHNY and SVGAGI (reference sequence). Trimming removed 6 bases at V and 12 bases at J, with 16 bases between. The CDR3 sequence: CASSLPRDAQYF. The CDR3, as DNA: TGTGCCAGCAGCCTCCCCCGAGATGCACAGTATTTT.

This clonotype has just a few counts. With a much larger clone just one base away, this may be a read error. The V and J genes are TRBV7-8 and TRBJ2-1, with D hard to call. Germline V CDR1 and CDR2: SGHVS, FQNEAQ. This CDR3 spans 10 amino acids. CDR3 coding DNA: TGTACCAGCAGCGTCGGTGAGCAGTTCTTC. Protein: CTSSVGEQFF.

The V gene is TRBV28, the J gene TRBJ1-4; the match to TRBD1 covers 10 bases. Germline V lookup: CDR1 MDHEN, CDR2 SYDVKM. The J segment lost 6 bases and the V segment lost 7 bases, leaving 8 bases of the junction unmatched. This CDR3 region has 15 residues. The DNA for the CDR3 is TGTGCCAGCACCGGATCGGGGACAGGGGATGAAAAACTGTTTTTT. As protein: CASTGSGTGDEKLFF.

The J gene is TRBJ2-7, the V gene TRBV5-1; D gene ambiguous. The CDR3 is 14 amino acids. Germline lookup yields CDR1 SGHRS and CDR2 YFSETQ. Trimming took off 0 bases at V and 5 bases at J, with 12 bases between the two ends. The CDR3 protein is CASSLGPPKNEQYF. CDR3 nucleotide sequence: TGCGCCAGCAGCTTGGGGCCGCCTAAAAACGAGCAGTACTTC.

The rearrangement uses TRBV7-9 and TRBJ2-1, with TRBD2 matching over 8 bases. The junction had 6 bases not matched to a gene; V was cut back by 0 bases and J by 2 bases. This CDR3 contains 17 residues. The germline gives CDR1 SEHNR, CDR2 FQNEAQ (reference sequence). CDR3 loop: CASSLAEHSGAYNEQFF. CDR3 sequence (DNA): TGTGCCAGCAGCTTAGCCGAACATAGCGGGGCCTACAATGAGCAGTTCTTC.

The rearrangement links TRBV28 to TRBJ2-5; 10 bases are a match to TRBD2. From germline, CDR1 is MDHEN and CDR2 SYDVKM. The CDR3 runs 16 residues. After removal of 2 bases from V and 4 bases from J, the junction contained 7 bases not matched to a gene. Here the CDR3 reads CASSLGLAGVRETQYF. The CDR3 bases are TGTGCCAGCAGTTTAGGGCTAGCGGGGGTTCGAGAGACCCAGTACTTC.